The entry that follows covers one T cell receptor beta chain sequence. What antigen it recognizes has not been identified. No base quality information exists; no much larger clone differs at one position. The data originate from a study of T cell responses to AZD1222 COVID-19 vaccine (dated by TCRdb to the early 2020s). Regarding the study in general: A total of approximately 240 trial participants underwent TCR sequencing, of whom about 210 received two doses of AZD1222 and around 26 received two doses of the MenACWY control vaccine. Trial participants were enrolled by age into 18-55, 56-69 and 70-plus year subgroups, with 148, 28 and 57 TCR-sequenced participants respectively. On the study overall, not on this receptor specifically: Participants were mostly white British and included more females than males, and it was suggested by the authors that clonal diversity may have been underestimated. The 56-69-year group was small, and its depth increase did not reach significance, likely because of low power. CD4 TCRs associated with the vaccine covered the entire spike protein, and the dominant responses were in regions 160-218 and 743-854. Conclusions about previously exposed vaccinees are limited, since just 5 or 6 AZD1222 recipients were seropositive for SARS-CoV-2 at baseline. Nearly half of unique spike-specific TCRs reportedly recognized epitopes outside regions mutated in the B.1.351 and B.1.1.7 variants. No day 14 peak-response samples were available, so repertoires were characterized only after the peak T cell response. A significant rise in spike-specific TCR breadth and depth was observed after two AZD1222 doses relative to day 0 and relative to MenACWY recipients.

As encoded in the germline V gene (reference sequence), CDR1 is LNHNV while CDR2 is YYDKDF. The germline V and J ends show losses of 5 bases and 5 bases respectively, and no gene match explains 3 bases of the junction. There are 13 amino acids in the CDR3, from cysteine to phenylalanine inclusive. Only the CDR3 DNA is retained, 39 bases long and in frame from the first base. The CDR3 regions of human TCRbeta chains were subjected to immunosequencing. As for the authors' bioinformatics: TCRs in the repertoires were compared against a reference library of SARS-CoV-2-specific TCRs that had been generated with the MIRA antigen-specificity platform. Breadth was defined as the fraction of unique TCRs that were SARS-CoV-2-associated, and depth was defined as the fraction of total T cells that were SARS-CoV-2-associated. Each spike-specific TCR was assigned to its reactive spike region and to a CD4 or CD8 class using the MIRA data. Log10-transformed breadth and depth values were compared by one-way ANOVA with Sidak's multiple comparisons tests. Sourced from immuneACCESS, this table was stored by TCRdb with only in-frame sequences that have V and J called. A share of the clones is absent; for the studies checked, an unresolved V gene accounts for under half, and the remainder has no known explanation. That table supplies the V and J calls and clone size; D and trimming were determined from the DNA. The table for this sample lists 80,000 to 100,000 clones; over 75% of them were counted only once. The ten most abundant clones make up roughly 2.7% of the sample.

In the paper's terms, the time point label means: about 28 days (+/-7) after the second vaccine dose. Because spike-specific TCR depth and breadth did not differ between the two schedules, AZD1222 recipients who got a second dose at roughly 4 weeks were pooled with those who got a second dose at roughly 12 weeks. Vaccinee samples came from UK trials COV001 and COV002, including a single-blind randomized controlled phase 2/3 trial of AZD1222 (ChAdOx1 nCoV-19) in healthy adults. Trial participant PBMC samples were collected at day 0 and day 28 after the second dose for TCRbeta chain sequencing. The TCR comes from an adult who received the AZD1222 COVID-19 vaccine. Recombination connected TRBV15 to TRBJ2-1; 7 of the junction bases match TRBD1. The sample was peripheral blood, taken 28 days after the second AZD1222 dose. The sequence in DNA is TGTGCCACCAGCCGGGGACAGCACAATGAGCAGTTCTTC. This sequence encodes CATSRGQHNEQFF.